Below are 9 T cell receptor beta chains sequenced from a single sample in a study of T cell repertoires in cytomegalovirus infection. The antigens these receptors bind are not known. TCRdb fed the reads into MiXCR, producing one record per CDR3 protein. The repertoire holds about 890,000 distinct CDR3 sequences, with around 31% as singletons. The specimen comprised cultured CD8+ T cells from PBMCs, sampled from culture after CMV antigen stimulation. Source of these receptors: a human donor in good health (CMV status not recorded). Some clones in this sample may be carry-over from other donors' samples.

The V and J genes are TRBV5-6 and TRBJ2-2; D gene unclear. This CDR3 contains 15 residues. The V gene's germline CDR1 is SGHDT and CDR2 YYEEEE. V gave up 0 bases and J gave up 1 base, with 7 bases separating them. CDR3 residues: CASSLEAGNTGELFF. As DNA, the CDR3 is TGTGCCAGCAGCTTGGAGGCAGGGAACACCGGGGAGCTGTTTTTT.

This clonotype was counted at least ten times. J is TRBJ1-6 and V is TRBV7-8, with 8 positions matching TRBD1. The CDR3 runs 15 residues. Per the germline V gene, CDR1 is SGHVS and CDR2 is FQNEAQ. V gave up 3 bases and J gave up 7 bases; unmatched junction bases: 5. CDR3 DNA sequence: TGTGCCAGCAGCTTCCTACGGACAGGGAATTCACCCCTCCACTTT. The encoded protein is CASSFLRTGNSPLHF.

In the case of this clonotype: It may be a read error: a sequence one base away is much more abundant. This chain joins TRBV7-8 and TRBJ2-2; a weak D match, TRBD1 (6 bases). This CDR3 has 16 amino acids. Trimming took 5 bases from V and 5 from J, leaving 18 bases between them. Germline CDR1 SGHVS, CDR2 FQNEAQ. The CDR3 spells CASSPSRQEETGELFF. CDR3 bases: TGTGCCAGCAGCCCCTCGAGACAGGAAGAAACCGGGGAGCTGTTTTTT.

This chain uses TRBV20-1 with TRBJ1-2; TRBD1 matches 9 bases. Germline values: CDR1 DFQATT, CDR2 SNEGSKA (reference sequence). The CDR3 is 16 amino acids. With V trimmed by 2 bases and J by 2 bases, 9 bases remained unmatched. The CDR3 loop is CSARLRDRVINYGYTF. CDR3 DNA sequence: TGCAGTGCTAGATTAAGGGACAGGGTGATAAACTATGGCTACACCTTC.

This clonotype has just a few counts. The V call is TRBV12-3 or TRBV12-4, the J call TRBJ2-5, with 12 nucleotides matching TRBD2. Trimming cost V 5 bases and J 2 bases; bases outside gene matches: 6. The CDR3 spans 16 residues. The CDR3 coding sequence is TGTGCCAGCAGTGGGACTAGCGGGCTCCTTCAAGAGACCCAGTACTTC. Translation gives CASSGTSGLLQETQYF.

The V gene is TRBV4-1, the J gene TRBJ1-3; the match to TRBD1 covers 12 bases. Per germline, CDR1 MGHRA and CDR2 YSYEKL. V trimming: 4 bases; J trimming: 15 bases; junction bases outside the gene matches: 7. The CDR3 loop spans 13 amino acids. The CDR3 DNA follows: TGCGCCAGCAGCCTAGGGGACAGGGGGCCTAAATATTTT. Translating it yields CASSLGDRGPKYF.

At least ten counts were recorded for this clonotype. This chain links TRBV7-6 with TRBJ2-1; 8 bases are a match to TRBD2. CDR1 is SGHVS and CDR2 is FNYEAQ in the germline V gene. The CDR3 covers 13 residues. Germline trimming cut 5 bases from V and 6 bases from J; bases unmatched to any gene: 3. The CDR3 sequence: CASSIGTSNEQFF. DNA of the CDR3: TGTGCCAGCAGCATCGGGACTAGCAATGAGCAGTTCTTC.

A few counts support this clonotype. The chain couples TRBV12-3 or TRBV12-4 to TRBJ2-6; TRBD2 might be the D (6 bases). Trimming took 1 base from V and 3 from J, leaving 13 bases between them. CDR3 length: 17 residues. The CDR3 nucleotides are TGTGCCAGCAGTTTAGAGCAAGGGACTTTTGGGGCCAACGTCCTGACTTTC. This gives the protein CASSLEQGTFGANVLTF.

The V gene is TRBV12-3 or TRBV12-4, the J gene TRBJ1-5; 8 bases line up with TRBD1. The CDR3 runs 16 residues. V was clipped by 5 bases and J by 1 base; unmatched bases: 7. The CDR3 DNA reads TGTGCCAGCAGTGTCGCTCGGACAGGGAGCAATCAGCCCCAGCATTTT. It specifies CASSVARTGSNQPQHF.